Listed below are T cell receptor beta chains from one sample, sequenced in a study of vaccination effects on CD4 cells after COVID-19. Clones were read by immunoSEQ multiplex PCR, and TCRdb kept only the in-frame ones, dropping some. The sample yields 30,000 or so clones, approximately 72% seen once. The antigens these receptors bind are not known. Source: CD4+ T cells from PBMCs cultured with HCoV-229E spike peptides, taken after COVID-19 vaccination. The receptors originated from a human donor who received a COVID-19 vaccine. CDR3s include the opening cysteine and the closing phenylalanine or tryptophan. A D gene is named only where the DNA matches it firmly. Size is stated for part of the rows, as once, few or many counts, or as a class when the clone is expanded.

CDR3 DNA	CDR3 protein	V gene	D gene	J gene	clone size
TGCGCCAGCAGTATGGGACTAGCGGGGGGTTTAAATACGCAGTATTTT	CASSMGLAGGLNTQYF	TRBV10-1	TRBD2	TRBJ2-3	NA
TGCGCCAGCAGTGAGTCGGGCCAACGCACAGATACGCAGTATTTT	CASSESGQRTDTQYF	TRBV10-1	NA	TRBJ2-3	NA
TGTGCCATCAGTGGGGGTAGCGGGGGGTTTCAAGAGACCCAGTACTTC	CAISGGSGGFQETQYF	TRBV10-3	TRBD2	TRBJ2-5	NA
TGCAGCGTCTACGAGGACAGGGGAGGAGATGGCTACACCTTC	CSVYEDRGGDGYTF	TRBV29-1	TRBD1	TRBJ1-2	few
TGTGCCAGCAGCGTCACAGGGGGACGTGTTGCGTCTGGAAACACCATATATTTT	CASSVTGGRVASGNTIYF	TRBV9	TRBD1	TRBJ1-3	NA
TGTGCCAGCAGTAAGACAGAGCCCCTCGCCGGGGAGCTGTTTTTT	CASSKTEPLAGELFF	TRBV2	NA	TRBJ2-2	NA
TGTGCCAGTAGGATTGGAGCTAGCGGGAGACAGCAGTACTTC	CASRIGASGRQQYF	TRBV19	TRBD2	TRBJ2-7	once
TGTGCCAGCAGCTTGGGGGCAGGGGGGGAGACCCAGTACTTC	CASSLGAGGETQYF	TRBV7-2	NA	TRBJ2-5	NA
TGTGCCAGCAGCTCAATGGGGGAAAAACTGTTTTTT	CASSSMGEKLFF	TRBV7-9	NA	TRBJ1-4	few
TGTGCCAGCAACGGGGAGATATATCAGCCCCAGCATTTT	CASNGEIYQPQHF	TRBV2	NA	TRBJ1-5	NA
TGTGCCATCAGTCCAGGACAGTCCAACTCCTACGAGCAGTACTTC	CAISPGQSNSYEQYF	TRBV10-3	NA	TRBJ2-7	NA
TGCGCCAGCAGCTTGGGTGGACTCGCCTTAAGTGGAGTAGCCGGGGAGCTGTTTTTT	CASSLGGLALSGVAGELFF	TRBV5-1	NA	TRBJ2-2	NA
TGCAGCGTCGAAAACAGGGGCACTGAAGCTTTCTTT	CSVENRGTEAFF	TRBV29-1	TRBD1	TRBJ1-1	NA
TGTGCCAGCAGCTTAGCTAGCGGGGGGGAGCAGTTCTTC	CASSLASGGEQFF	TRBV7-7	TRBD2	TRBJ2-1	NA
TGTGCCAGCAGCTTTGGGGCGGGGCTAGAGGAGACCCAGTACTTC	CASSFGAGLEETQYF	TRBV7-9	NA	TRBJ2-5	NA
TGTGCCAGCAGCTCTGCAAGTGGGGTCAATGAGCAGTTCTTC	CASSSASGVNEQFF	TRBV7-8	NA	TRBJ2-1	few
TGTGCCAGCAGCCACGGATTCTACGAGCAGTACTTC	CASSHGFYEQYF	TRBV3-1/TRBV3-2	NA	TRBJ2-7	NA
TGTGCCAGCGTCCCCGTTTCCGGTGCAGATACGCAGTATTTT	CASVPVSGADTQYF	TRBV18	NA	TRBJ2-3	once
TGTGCCAGCAGTGAAGGACAGTACTACAATGAGCAGTTCTTC	CASSEGQYYNEQFF	TRBV6-1	NA	TRBJ2-1	NA
TGTGCCAGCTCACCACGTCAGAATCTAGAAAAACTGTTTTTT	CASSPRQNLEKLFF	TRBV18	NA	TRBJ1-4	NA
TGTGCCAGCAGCTCGACTTCGGTCCCGGAGACCCAGTACTTC	CASSSTSVPETQYF	TRBV7-9	NA	TRBJ2-5	NA
TGTGCCAGCAGCCCAATAGGACAGGCGTACTACGAGCAGTACTTC	CASSPIGQAYYEQYF	TRBV7-9	TRBD1	TRBJ2-7	NA
TGTGCCAGCAGTGGAGGGAACACTGAAGCTTTCTTT	CASSGGNTEAFF	TRBV2	NA	TRBJ1-1	NA
TGTGCCAGCAGCGTCATCGGGAACACTGAAGCTTTCTTT	CASSVIGNTEAFF	TRBV9	NA	TRBJ1-1	NA
TGCAGCGTTGAATCTGGGACAGGGCGTCAAGCTTTCTTT	CSVESGTGRQAFF	TRBV29-1	TRBD1	TRBJ1-1	NA
TGTGCCAGCAGCCCAGCCGGGGTGAGCTCCTATAATTCACCCCTCCACTTT	CASSPAGVSSYNSPLHF	TRBV3-1/TRBV3-2	NA	TRBJ1-6	few
TGTGCCAGCAGCCCCCGACTTGCAGCGGGGGGGCCAATTAGCCCAGATACGCAGTATTTT	CASSPRLAAGGPISPDTQYF	TRBV7-8	TRBD2	TRBJ2-3	NA
TGCGCCAGCAGCTTCGACGGCGGGAGGGGTGATGAAGCTTTCTTT	CASSFDGGRGDEAFF	TRBV5-1	NA	TRBJ1-1	NA
TGTGCCAGCACCTCAGACAGGGGAAGGGCTGAAGCTTTCTTT	CASTSDRGRAEAFF	TRBV7-9	TRBD1	TRBJ1-1	NA
TGCGCCAGCAGCCCGGACGGATTCTATGGCTACACCTTC	CASSPDGFYGYTF	TRBV5-1	NA	TRBJ1-2	NA
TGTGCCAGCAGCGTAGCGGCTAGCCTGTACTTC	CASSVAASLYF	TRBV9	NA	TRBJ2-7	few
TGTGCCAGTAGTTTTGGAGCCCCCGCTGCAGGGGCCAACTATGGCTACACCTTC	CASSFGAPAAGANYGYTF	TRBV19	NA	TRBJ1-2	NA
TGTGCCACCAGCCAGACTAGCGGGAGGTTTCCACGGTTTATGGGGGAGCTGTTTTTT	CATSQTSGRFPRFMGELFF	TRBV24-1	TRBD2	TRBJ2-2	once
TGTGCCAGCTCACCACAGGGGGCGGTCTACAATGAGCAGTTCTTC	CASSPQGAVYNEQFF	TRBV18	TRBD1	TRBJ2-1	once
TGTGCCAGCAGGTCTGCTAGGGGCAGGGTTGGCTACACCTTC	CASRSARGRVGYTF	TRBV2	NA	TRBJ1-2	NA
TGTGCCAGCAGCTTAGAAGTAACAGGGGCTGGAAACACCATATATTTT	CASSLEVTGAGNTIYF	TRBV7-9	TRBD1	TRBJ1-3	NA
TGTGCCAGCAGTTCTGGACAGGGGGCTCAGCCCCAGCATTTT	CASSSGQGAQPQHF	TRBV28	TRBD1	TRBJ1-5	NA
TGTGCCAGCAGTTATATAGGGGGTGGTCAGCCCCAGCATTTT	CASSYIGGGQPQHF	TRBV6-2/TRBV6-3	NA	TRBJ1-5	NA
TGCGCCAGCAGCTTGACCTCTGGGGGTTCATATGAAAAACTGTTTTTT	CASSLTSGGSYEKLFF	TRBV5-1	NA	TRBJ1-4	NA
TGTGCCAGCAGTACCGGTAATGGATACAATGAGCAGTTCTTC	CASSTGNGYNEQFF	TRBV6-4	NA	TRBJ2-1	NA
TGTGCCAGCCTACCACCGGGCAGTACTAACTATGGCTACACCTTC	CASLPPGSTNYGYTF	TRBV6-5	NA	TRBJ1-2	NA
TGCGCCAGCCAAAGTGGACCGCTTTCCGGGAGGCCCCAGCATTTT	CASQSGPLSGRPQHF	TRBV10-2	NA	TRBJ1-5	NA
TGTGCCAGTAGTACGACCTGGACAGTTCTCAATCAGCCCCAGCATTTT	CASSTTWTVLNQPQHF	TRBV19	NA	TRBJ1-5	NA
TGTGCCAGCAGCTTAGGTGCGGCGAACACCGGGGAGCTGTTTTTT	CASSLGAANTGELFF	TRBV7-8	NA	TRBJ2-2	once
TGTGCCAGCAGTGAATTCTGGTCTTCTGGGGCCAACGTCCTGACTTTC	CASSEFWSSGANVLTF	TRBV25-1	NA	TRBJ2-6	few
TGTGCCAGCAGCTTAATCGGAGAGTCCTGGCAGTTCTTC	CASSLIGESWQFF	TRBV7-2	NA	TRBJ2-1	NA
TGTGCCAGCAGTTTAACGGATAGCTCCTACGAGCAGTACTTC	CASSLTDSSYEQYF	TRBV27	NA	TRBJ2-7	NA